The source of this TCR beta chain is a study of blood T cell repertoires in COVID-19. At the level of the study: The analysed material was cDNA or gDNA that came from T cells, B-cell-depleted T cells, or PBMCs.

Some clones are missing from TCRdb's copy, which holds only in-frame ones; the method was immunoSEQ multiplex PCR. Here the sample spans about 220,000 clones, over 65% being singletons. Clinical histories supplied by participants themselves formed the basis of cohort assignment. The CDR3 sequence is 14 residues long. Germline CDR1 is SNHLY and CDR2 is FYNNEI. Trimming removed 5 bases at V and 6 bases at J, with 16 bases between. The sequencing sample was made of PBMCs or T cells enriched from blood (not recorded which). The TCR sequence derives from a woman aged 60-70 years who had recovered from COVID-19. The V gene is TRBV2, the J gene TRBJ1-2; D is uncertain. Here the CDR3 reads CASSFEMARDGYTF. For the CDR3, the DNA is TGTGCCAGCAGTTTTGAGATGGCGAGGGATGGCTACACCTTC.